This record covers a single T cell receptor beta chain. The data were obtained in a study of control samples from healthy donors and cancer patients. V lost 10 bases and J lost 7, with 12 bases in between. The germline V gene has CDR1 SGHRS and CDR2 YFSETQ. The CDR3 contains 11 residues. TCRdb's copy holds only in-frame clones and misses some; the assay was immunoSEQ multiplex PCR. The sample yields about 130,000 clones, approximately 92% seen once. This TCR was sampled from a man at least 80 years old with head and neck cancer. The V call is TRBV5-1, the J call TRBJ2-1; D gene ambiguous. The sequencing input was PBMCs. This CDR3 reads CAGKTRNEQFF. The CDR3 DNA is TGCGCCGGGAAGACAAGGAATGAGCAGTTCTTC. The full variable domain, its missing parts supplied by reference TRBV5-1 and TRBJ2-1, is KAGVTQTPRYLIKTRGQQVTLSCSPISGHRSVSWYQQTPGQGLQFLFEYFSETQRNKGNFPGRFSGRQFSNSRSEMNVSTLELGDSALYLCAGKTRNEQFFGPGTRLTVL.